These 29 T cell receptor beta chains were all obtained from the same sample, sequenced in a study of OX40 agonist ivuxolimab in advanced cancers. Assay: immunoSEQ multiplex PCR; the TCRdb copy retains only in-frame clones and omits some. In the table there are tens of thousands of clones, around four fifths of which are singletons. This specimen consisted of CD4+ or CD8+ T cells sorted from blood, obtained in a trial of the OX40 agonist ivuxolimab. These receptors all come from an adult with an advanced solid tumor such as melanoma, head and neck, liver or kidney cancer.

As for this clone: One end of the junction varies from germline; a read error may be responsible. The chain employs TRBV11-3 and TRBJ2-1; unclear D gene. Germline V gene sequence: CDR1 SGHNT, CDR2 YENEEA. The CDR3 is 13 amino acids. The chain's CDR3 is CASGFLGSNEQFF. In nucleotides, the CDR3 is TGTGCCAGCGGCTTTCTGGGTTCCAATGAGCAGTTCTTC.

This clone occurred once. The J gene is TRBJ1-2, the V gene TRBV18, with D perhaps matching TRBD1 (5 bases). Trimming removed 3 bases at V and 5 bases at J, with 13 bases between. This CDR3 spans 14 amino acids. The V gene's germline CDR1 is KGHSH and CDR2 LQKENI. The CDR3 bases are TGTGCCAGCTCACCTCCGGGCGGGGGTTATGGCTACACCTTC. This sequence encodes CASSPPGGGYGYTF.

This rearrangement joins TRBV5-1 to TRBJ2-1, with 7 bases fitting TRBD2. Per the germline V gene, CDR1 is SGHRS and CDR2 is YFSETQ. J lost 2 bases, V lost 0 bases, and 5 bases had no gene match. This CDR3 has 16 amino acids. CDR3 sequence: CASSLGSRGAYNEQFF. The CDR3, as DNA: TGCGCCAGCAGCTTGGGCTCCCGGGGGGCCTACAATGAGCAGTTCTTC. The whole variable domain, filled in from reference TRBV5-1 and TRBJ2-1, reads KAGVTQTPRYLIKTRGQQVTLSCSPISGHRSVSWYQQTPGQGLQFLFEYFSETQRNKGNFPGRFSGRQFSNSRSEMNVSTLELGDSALYLCASSLGSRGAYNEQFFGPGTRLTVL.

This chain connects TRBV2 to TRBJ2-2; TRBD1 agrees at 7 bases. The CDR3 extends over 15 amino acids. Germline CDR1 and CDR2: SNHLY and FYNNEI. Unmatched junction bases numbered 7, after V lost 5 bases and J lost 4 bases. CDR3 region: CASSRDSKVTGELFF. The CDR3 DNA sequence: TGTGCCAGCAGTCGGGACAGTAAGGTCACCGGGGAGCTGTTTTTT.

The V call is TRBV28, the J call TRBJ2-2; D not certain. This CDR3 contains 15 residues. Germline loops: CDR1 MDHEN, CDR2 SYDVKM. V lost 2 bases and J lost 7, with 14 bases in between. CDR3 nucleotide sequence: TGTGCCAGCAGTTTACCGGGCATGATTGGCGGGGAGCTGTTTTTT. It translates to CASSLPGMIGGELFF. The full variable domain, completed using reference TRBV28 and TRBJ2-2, is DVKVTQSSRYLVKRTGEKVFLECVQDMDHENMFWYRQDPGLGLRLIYFSYDVKMKEKGDIPEGYSVSREKKERFSLILESASTNQTSMYLCASSLPGMIGGELFFGEGSRLTVL.

The rearrangement uses TRBV7-9 and TRBJ2-7, with TRBD2 matching 7 bases. This CDR3 region has 15 residues. Germline loops: CDR1 SEHNR, CDR2 FQNEAQ (reference sequence). The ends lost 1 base at V and 0 bases at J; junction bases unmatched: 3. The CDR3 nucleotides read TGTGCCAGCAGCTTAGGGGGGACTAACTCCTACGAGCAGTACTTC. Translation gives CASSLGGTNSYEQYF. The whole variable domain, remainder taken from reference TRBV7-9 and TRBJ2-7, is DTGVSQNPRHKITKRGQNVTFRCDPISEHNRLYWYRQTLGQGPEFLTYFQNEAQLEKSRLLSDRFSAERPKGSFSTLEIQRTEQGDSAMYLCASSLGGTNSYEQYFGPGTRLTVT.

The V and J genes are TRBV5-1 and TRBJ1-1; D unclear. Germline CDR1 is SGHRS and CDR2 is YFSETQ. CDR3 length: 15 amino acids. V lost 0 bases to trimming and J lost 1 base, with 10 bases between them. In nucleotides, the CDR3 is TGCGCCAGCAGCTTGGGGGTAGGTTGGAACACTGAAGCTTTCTTT. Translating it yields CASSLGVGWNTEAFF.

This clone was seen once. The chain employs TRBV7-2 and TRBJ1-5, with 8 bases identical to TRBD1. Trimming cost V 5 bases and J 1 base; bases outside gene matches: 10. Germline CDR1 reads SGHTA; CDR2 reads FQGNSA. The CDR3 runs to 17 residues. The CDR3 DNA reads TGTGCCAGCAGCATTTACCAGGGGGCGCGAAGCAATCAGCCCCAGCATTTT. This sequence encodes CASSIYQGARSNQPQHF.

The chain recombines TRBV7-2 with TRBJ1-2; 8 nucleotides line up with TRBD1. CDR1 and CDR2 from the germline V gene are SGHTA and FQGNSA. The CDR3 extends over 14 amino acids. V lost 5 bases and J lost 8; bases outside the gene matches: 10. The CDR3 protein is CASSPQGALEGYTF. CDR3 DNA: TGTGCCAGCAGCCCGCAGGGGGCCCTGGAGGGCTACACCTTC.

This chain joins TRBV7-9 and TRBJ1-2, with 11 bases matching TRBD1. Germline V gene data show CDR1 as SEHNR and CDR2 as FQNEAQ (reference sequence). Trimming removed 1 base from V and 7 bases from J; junction bases left unmatched: 8. The CDR3 consists of 16 residues. The DNA for the CDR3 is TGTGCCAGCAGCTTAGACGGACAGGGGGCGAGTGCTGGCTACACCTTC. Translated, it gives CASSLDGQGASAGYTF.

The genes are TRBV28 and TRBJ2-3, with D perhaps matching TRBD2 (7 bases). Trimming stripped 1 base from V and 0 bases from J, with 11 bases between. This CDR3 has 16 residues. Germline CDR1 is MDHEN and CDR2 is SYDVKM. The CDR3 nucleotides read TGTGCCAGCAGTTTATTCGGGGGGCCGAGCACAGATACGCAGTATTTT. As protein: CASSLFGGPSTDTQYF.

The V gene is TRBV25-1, the J gene TRBJ2-3; tentative D call: TRBD1 (5 bases). The V and J ends lost 2 bases and 4 bases respectively, with 13 bases between them. There are 15 residues in the CDR3. Germline CDR1 MGHDK, CDR2 SYGVNS. The CDR3 DNA sequence: TGTGCCAGCAGTGAAGTCAGGGCTGGGGCAGATACGCAGTATTTT. It specifies CASSEVRAGADTQYF.

This clone was counted only a few times. The V gene is TRBV2, the J gene TRBJ2-7; no definite D call. The CDR3 has 13 amino acids. Trimming removed 4 bases at V and 4 bases at J, with 11 bases between. Per germline, CDR1 SNHLY and CDR2 FYNNEI. The DNA of the CDR3 is TGTGCCAGCAGTGTTCCGGGCGGTTACGAGCAGTACTTC. Protein sequence: CASSVPGGYEQYF.

The J gene is TRBJ1-6, the V gene TRBV19; 8 positions match TRBD1. Per the germline V gene, CDR1 is LNHDA and CDR2 is SQIVND (reference sequence). The CDR3 spans 17 residues. The ends lost 5 bases at V and 0 bases at J; junction bases unmatched: 6. The CDR3 DNA is TGTGCCAGTAGTGCGCGACAGGGGAGCTCCTATAATTCACCCCTCCACTTT. Protein: CASSARQGSSYNSPLHF. Full variable domain (remainder filled in from reference TRBV19 and TRBJ1-6): DGGITQSPKYLFRKEGQNVTLSCEQNLNHDAMYWYRQDPGQGLRLIYYSQIVNDFQKGDIAEGYSVSREKKESFPLTVTSAQKNPTAFYLCASSARQGSSYNSPLHFGNGTRLTVT.

V and J are TRBV6-6 and TRBJ1-5; possible D gene TRBD1, 6 bases. Between the trimmed V and J ends, which lost 2 bases and 1 base, there was a span of 9 bases. The germline V gene encodes CDR1 MNHNY and CDR2 SVGAGI (reference sequence). This CDR3 contains 15 residues. CDR3 sequence reads: CASSYPGHSNQPQHF. CDR3 nucleotides: TGTGCCAGCAGTTACCCGGGACACAGCAATCAGCCCCAGCATTTT.

V and J are TRBV28 and TRBJ2-5; the D gene is possibly TRBD1 (5 bases). The DNA end favors TRBJ2-7, so the J call may be wrong. This CDR3 is built from 13 residues. Germline CDR1 reads MDHEN; CDR2 reads SYDVKM. The CDR3 reads CASSSQGTYEQYF. CDR3 DNA: TGTGCCAGCAGCTCCCAGGGTACTTACGAGCAGTACTTC.

V is TRBV5-1 and J is TRBJ2-5; D uncertain. The V gene's germline CDR1 is SGHRS and CDR2 YFSETQ. Between the trimmed V and J ends, which lost 0 bases and 2 bases, there was a span of 11 bases. This CDR3 is built from 15 residues. Here the CDR3 DNA reads TGCGCCAGCAGCTTGGGAGCCGGAGTTCAAGAGACCCAGTACTTC. This translates into CASSLGAGVQETQYF.

The CDR3 loop is CASSLEDKSSPLHF. The CDR3 bases are TGTGCCAGCAGCTTAGAGGACAAGAGTTCACCCCTCCACTTT. The chain has TRBV7-6 and TRBJ1-6; tentative D call: TRBD1 (5 bases). This CDR3 is built from 14 residues. In germline, CDR1 is SGHVS, CDR2 FNYEAQ. Trimming removed 1 base at V and 9 bases at J, with 10 bases between.

The V call is TRBV6-4, the J call TRBJ2-2; 11 positions match TRBD1. CDR3 length equals 14 residues. V lost 11 bases, J lost 4 bases, and 6 bases stayed unmatched. Germline V CDR1 and CDR2: MRHNA, SNTAGT. The CDR3 DNA is TGTGCCTCCTCGGGACAGGGGGGCACCGGGGAGCTGTTTTTT. This encodes CASSGQGGTGELFF.

The genes are TRBV7-2 and TRBJ2-5, with TRBD1 as a possible D gene (6 bases). CDR1 and CDR2 (germline): SGHTA, FQGNSA. V was pared by 6 bases and J by 4 bases, with 12 bases between. CDR3 length: 13 residues. The CDR3 nucleotides are TGTGCCAGCAGTGTTACAGGGAGAGAGACCCAGTACTTC. Protein: CASSVTGRETQYF. Complete variable domain (other parts from reference TRBV7-2 and TRBJ2-5): GAGVSQSPSNKVTEKGKDVELRCDPISGHTALYWYRQSLGQGLEFLIYFQGNSAPDKSGLPSDRFSAERTGGSVSTLTIQRTQQEDSAVYLCASSVTGRETQYFGPGTRLLVL.

The gene calls are TRBV20-1 and TRBJ1-2; no reliable D call. CDR3 length equals 10 residues. The V gene's germline CDR1 is DFQATT and CDR2 SNEGSKA (reference sequence). Trimming removed 7 bases at V and 5 bases at J, with 8 bases between. In nucleotides, the CDR3 is TGCAGTGTTGCAGAATATGGCTACACCTTC. Residues: CSVAEYGYTF.

V is TRBV4-1 and J is TRBJ1-2, with 7 nucleotides matching TRBD1. Germline values: CDR1 MGHRA, CDR2 YSYEKL. The CDR3 consists of 16 residues. V dropped 0 bases and J dropped 2; count of bases not matched to a gene: 6. The DNA for the CDR3 is TGCGCCAGCAGCCAAGAACAGGGGAAAAGGAACTATGGCTACACCTTC. Translating gives CASSQEQGKRNYGYTF.

The V and J genes are TRBV2 and TRBJ2-2, with D possibly being TRBD2 (6 bases). The CDR3 is 13 residues long. Germline V gene lookup returns CDR1 SNHLY and CDR2 FYNNEI. V lost 5 bases, J lost 6 bases, and 10 bases lay in between. The CDR3 sequence is CASSRESAGELFF. The DNA for the CDR3 is TGTGCCAGCAGTCGGGAGTCGGCCGGGGAGCTGTTTTTT.

V and J are TRBV18 and TRBJ1-1; no reliable D call. The CDR3 has 13 residues. The germline V gene encodes CDR1 KGHSH and CDR2 LQKENI. V shed 3 bases and J shed 2 bases, with 7 bases lying between them. The chain's CDR3 is CASSPAANTEAFF. DNA for the CDR3: TGTGCCAGCTCACCGGCAGCTAACACTGAAGCTTTCTTT.

The chain uses TRBV4-2 and TRBJ2-3; D not resolved. Between the trimmed V and J ends, which lost 3 bases and 2 bases, there was a span of 15 bases. The germline gives CDR1 LGHNA, CDR2 YNFKEQ. There are 16 residues in the CDR3. The CDR3 DNA is TGTGCCAGCAGCCAGTGGCCTATCCTCGTCACAGATACGCAGTATTTT. This translates into CASSQWPILVTDTQYF.

This chain links TRBV30 with TRBJ2-1; D gene uncertain. V dropped 2 bases and J dropped 8 bases, with 7 bases sitting between them. Germline V gene lookup returns CDR1 GTSNPN and CDR2 SVGIG (reference sequence). CDR3 length: 11 residues. The chain's CDR3 is CAWSQYDEQFF. The CDR3 DNA reads TGTGCCTGGAGTCAGTACGATGAGCAGTTCTTC.

This clone appeared once. The chain joins TRBV28 to TRBJ1-6; weak D call: TRBD1 (5 bases). V lost 3 bases and J lost 14, with 8 bases in between. CDR1 is MDHEN, CDR2 SYDVKM, per germline. The CDR3 extends over 11 amino acids. CDR3 nucleotides: TGTGCCAGCAGTTTTCGGGGGGCCCTCCACTTT. It is translated as CASSFRGALHF.

The rearrangement joins TRBV5-1 to TRBJ2-3; D ambiguous. CDR1 is SGHRS, CDR2 YFSETQ, per germline. The CDR3 contains 13 residues. V gave up 0 bases and J gave up 5 bases, with 7 bases separating them. CDR3: CASSLGAGDTQYF. The CDR3 coding sequence is TGCGCCAGCAGCTTGGGAGCCGGAGATACGCAGTATTTT.

V is TRBV25-1 and J is TRBJ2-5; no firm D call. From germline, CDR1 is MGHDK and CDR2 SYGVNS. This CDR3 has 14 amino acids. V was clipped by 5 bases and J by 0 bases, with 10 bases between them. The CDR3 DNA reads TGTGCCAGCAGTTTGCAGTCGTACCAAGAGACCCAGTACTTC. Protein: CASSLQSYQETQYF.